This entry is about one T cell receptor beta chain. Its antigen is unknown. Germline V gene data show CDR1 as MNHNS and CDR2 as SASEGT. The trim removed 6 bases at V and 2 bases at J, leaving 4 bases unmatched. CDR3 length equals 14 residues. MiXCR, run by TCRdb on the reads, gives a single entry per CDR3 protein. The sample records about 740,000 distinct CDR3 sequences, around 31% being singletons. This sample is part of a study of T cell repertoires in cytomegalovirus infection. The wider study: Public TCR beta signatures marked donors with CMV infection and the matching HLA. General observations from the study: CMV-specific HLA-C-restricted TCR beta clonotypes dominated the ex vivo response.

The rearrangement uses TRBV6-1 and TRBJ2-7; 10 bases map to TRBD1. The receptor's source is a human donor in good health (CMV status not recorded). Some clones in this sample may be carry-over from other donors' samples. The source was cultured PBMCs, collected from culture after CMV antigen stimulation. The CDR3 DNA sequence: TGTGCCAGCAGGGGACAGGGGTTTCCCTACGAGCAGTACTTC. It is translated as CASRGQGFPYEQYF.